Below, 20 T cell receptor beta chains from the same sample are listed, as sequenced in a study of OX40 agonist ivuxolimab in advanced cancers. The method was immunoSEQ multiplex PCR; TCRdb's version includes in-frame clones alone and lacks a portion of them. The sample records about 90,000 clones, approximately 90% being singletons. The source material was CD4+ or CD8+ T cells sorted from blood, sampled in a trial of the OX40 agonist ivuxolimab. These TCRs come from an adult with an advanced solid tumor such as melanoma, head and neck, liver or kidney cancer.

V and J are TRBV11-2 and TRBJ2-7; no clear D gene. The V gene lost 0 bases and the J gene lost 5 bases, with 11 bases spanning the gap. Germline V gene sequence: CDR1 SGHAT, CDR2 FQNNGV. This CDR3 has 14 residues. The CDR3 region is CASSLDGPPDEQYF. The CDR3 nucleotides are TGTGCCAGCAGCTTAGACGGCCCGCCTGACGAGCAGTACTTC.

The chain couples TRBV6-1 to TRBJ2-1; D not resolved. This CDR3 is 15 amino acids long. CDR1 is MNHNS, CDR2 SASEGT, per germline. V lost 5 bases, J lost 4 bases, and 15 bases lay in between. The CDR3 loop is CASSLVGDLYNEQFF. As DNA, the CDR3 is TGTGCCAGCAGTTTAGTAGGAGACTTATACAATGAGCAGTTCTTC.

The gene calls are TRBV15 and TRBJ2-3; 10 positions match TRBD2. In germline, CDR1 is LNHNV, CDR2 YYDKDF (reference sequence). Losses at the gene ends were 2 bases for V and 4 bases for J; bases not matched to a gene: 6. The CDR3 contains 16 residues. The CDR3 DNA reads TGTGCCACCAGCAGACGTAGCGGGAGGAGGGCAGATACGCAGTATTTT. Encoded protein: CATSRRSGRRADTQYF.

The rearrangement links TRBV9 to TRBJ2-5; 8 bases fit TRBD1. The CDR3 is 16 residues long. In germline, CDR1 is SGDLS, CDR2 YYNGEE. Unmatched junction bases numbered 8, after V lost 0 bases and J lost 4 bases. CDR3 loop: CASSVGQGAPRETQYF. CDR3 bases: TGTGCCAGCAGCGTAGGTCAGGGGGCGCCCCGAGAGACCCAGTACTTC.

This sequence joins TRBV27 and TRBJ2-7, with no clear D. Trimming left V 3 bases short and J 1 base short, with 10 bases between. The CDR3 consists of 14 residues. The V gene's germline CDR1 is MNHEY and CDR2 SMNVEV (reference sequence). Here the CDR3 DNA reads TGTGCCAGCAGTTTTAGGAAGGAATCCTACGAGCAGTACTTC. Translated: CASSFRKESYEQYF.

The rearrangement joins TRBV18 to TRBJ2-3; tentative D call: TRBD1 (5 bases). The CDR3 spans 15 residues. The V gene lost 4 bases and the J gene lost 1 base, with 12 bases spanning the gap. The germline gives CDR1 KGHSH, CDR2 LQKENI. DNA for the CDR3: TGTGCCAGCTCACGACCCGGACAACGCACAGATACGCAGTATTTT. The encoded protein is CASSRPGQRTDTQYF.

The gene calls are TRBV7-8 and TRBJ2-1; TRBD2 matches at 9 bases. This CDR3 contains 15 residues. Germline loops: CDR1 SGHVS, CDR2 FQNEAQ. Trimming at V came to 1 base and at J to 4 bases, leaving 2 bases not matched to a gene. This chain's CDR3 is CASSLGLAGYNEQFF. CDR3 DNA sequence: TGTGCCAGCAGCTTAGGTCTAGCGGGATACAATGAGCAGTTCTTC.

This sequence joins TRBV2 and TRBJ2-3; 9 nucleotides agree with TRBD1. V shed 4 bases and J 2 bases; nucleotides not matched to a gene: 7. CDR3 length equals 16 residues. Germline V gene lookup returns CDR1 SNHLY and CDR2 FYNNEI. Written as DNA, the CDR3 is TGTGCCAGCAGTGGGGAAGGACAGGGGAACACAGATACGCAGTATTTT. Protein product: CASSGEGQGNTDTQYF.

The chain has TRBV5-3 and TRBJ1-2; D is unclear. TRBV5-3 is recorded as an ORF, its role being uncertain. This CDR3 spans 14 amino acids. Trimming took off 4 bases at V and 5 bases at J, with 15 bases between the two ends. The CDR3 spells CARSLGRARYGYTF. In nucleotides, the CDR3 is TGTGCCAGAAGCCTCGGCCGGGCCCGGTATGGCTACACCTTC.

The gene calls are TRBV29-1 and TRBJ2-1; 11 bases line up with TRBD1. V shed 6 bases, J shed 4 bases, and the junction held 5 bases outside the gene matches. There are 14 residues in the CDR3. Per the germline V gene, CDR1 is SQVTM and CDR2 is ANQGSEA. The CDR3 is CSVGDRGGYNEQFF. The CDR3, as DNA: TGCAGCGTAGGGGACAGGGGGGGATACAATGAGCAGTTCTTC.

V usage is TRBV28 and J usage is TRBJ2-3, with 10 bases that match TRBD2. Trimming removed 8 bases from V and 5 bases from J; junction bases left unmatched: 7. Germline CDR1 reads MDHEN; CDR2 reads SYDVKM. CDR3 size: 14 residues. The CDR3 reads CASYGTSALDTQYF. The CDR3 region has the DNA TGTGCCAGCTACGGGACTAGCGCGCTAGATACGCAGTATTTT.

The gene calls are TRBV5-1 and TRBJ2-3; possible D gene TRBD1, 6 bases. Per the germline V gene, CDR1 is SGHRS and CDR2 is YFSETQ. V lost 0 bases and J 1 base, leaving 12 bases between the germline ends. CDR3 length equals 16 residues. The CDR3 loop is CASSLAGQRRTDTQYF. DNA of the CDR3: TGCGCCAGCAGCTTGGCTGGACAGCGCCGCACAGATACGCAGTATTTT.

This clone was recorded only once. V is TRBV29-1 and J is TRBJ2-1; TRBD2 matches 10 bases. V lost 7 bases, J lost 2 bases, and 5 bases stayed unmatched. The germline CDR1 and CDR2 sequences are SQVTM and ANQGSEA. This CDR3 contains 14 residues. DNA for the CDR3: TGCAGCGCTGGTGGACTAGCGGCCTACAATGAGCAGTTCTTC. Protein product: CSAGGLAAYNEQFF.

The chain is built from TRBV18 and TRBJ2-1; 10 nucleotides match TRBD2. V lost 4 bases to trimming and J lost 4 bases; unmatched junction nucleotides: 4. The CDR3 spans 15 residues. The germline V gene has CDR1 KGHSH and CDR2 LQKENI. This CDR3 is CASSQRTSGYNEQFF. In DNA form, the CDR3 reads TGTGCCAGCTCACAAAGGACTAGCGGATACAATGAGCAGTTCTTC. Supplemented by reference TRBV18 and TRBJ2-1, the full variable domain reads NAGVMQNPRHLVRRRGQEARLRCSPMKGHSHVYWYRQLPEEGLKFMVYLQKENIIDESGMPKERFSAEFPKEGPSILRIQQVVRGDSAAYFCASSQRTSGYNEQFFGPGTRLTVL.

This sequence joins TRBV9 and TRBJ2-7, with 11 positions matching TRBD2. The CDR3 has 13 amino acids. Per germline, CDR1 SGDLS and CDR2 YYNGEE. Unmatched junction bases numbered 1, after V lost 2 bases and J lost 6 bases. CDR3 coding DNA: TGTGCCAGCAGCGTTGGGACTAGCGGCGAGCAGTACTTC. Amino acid sequence: CASSVGTSGEQYF.

V is TRBV20-1 and J is TRBJ2-7; D is unresolved. This CDR3 has 11 amino acids. Germline V lookup: CDR1 DFQATT, CDR2 SNEGSKA (reference sequence). The V end was cut by 5 bases, the J end by 5 bases, with 10 bases between. CDR3 amino acids: CSAEKLNEQYF. DNA for the CDR3: TGCAGTGCTGAGAAGCTGAACGAGCAGTACTTC.

The chain links TRBV28 to TRBJ1-5; 8 bases line up with TRBD1. V trimming: 4 bases; J trimming: 6 bases; junction bases outside the gene matches: 2. The length of the CDR3 is 13 residues. CDR1 MDHEN and CDR2 SYDVKM come from the germline V gene. CDR3 DNA: TGTGCCAGCAGTTGGACAGGGTTTCAGCCCCAGCATTTT. It codes for CASSWTGFQPQHF.

About this clone itself: Within the sample, other DNA sequences also encode this same CDR3. The CDR3 bases are TGTGCCAGCTCACCCCTAGCGGGAGGGTACAATGAGCAGTTCTTC. It is translated as CASSPLAGGYNEQFF. This chain connects TRBV18 to TRBJ2-1; 12 bases line up with TRBD2. J lost 4 bases, V lost 3 bases, and 1 base had no gene match. In germline, CDR1 is KGHSH, CDR2 LQKENI. The CDR3 sequence is 15 residues long.

The chain combines TRBV7-2 with TRBJ1-5, with D possibly being TRBD1 (6 bases). The ends were cut back, 5 bases at V and 0 bases at J, with 17 bases in the middle. The germline V gene encodes CDR1 SGHTA and CDR2 FQGNSA. The CDR3 loop spans 17 amino acids. The CDR3, as DNA: TGTGCCAGCAGCCCGGTGGGGGCCCTTGGTAGCAATCAGCCCCAGCATTTT. Its protein is CASSPVGALGSNQPQHF.

This chain joins TRBV28 and TRBJ1-5; TRBD1 matches 10 bases. Trimming took 4 bases from V and 6 from J; bases not matched to a gene: 9. Germline V gene sequence: CDR1 MDHEN, CDR2 SYDVKM. This CDR3 spans 16 amino acids. CDR3 region: CASSSPGQGHRQPQHF. DNA for the CDR3: TGTGCCAGCAGTTCCCCGGGACAGGGGCATCGTCAGCCCCAGCATTTT. Looking up the rest from reference TRBV28 and TRBJ1-5 gives the full variable domain: DVKVTQSSRYLVKRTGEKVFLECVQDMDHENMFWYRQDPGLGLRLIYFSYDVKMKEKGDIPEGYSVSREKKERFSLILESASTNQTSMYLCASSSPGQGHRQPQHFGDGTRLSIL.